A selection of T cell receptor beta chains follows, all from one sample in a study of early T cells in non-severe SARS-CoV-2 infection. TCRdb reprocessed the 5' RACE reads with MiXCR, giving one entry per CDR3 protein. Of approximately 71,000 distinct CDR3 sequences listed, roughly 15% were seen once; the top ten hold around 15%. The sample comprised whole blood. Receptors were obtained from an adult who was a healthcare worker with PCR-confirmed SARS-CoV-2 infection or an uninfected control (not recorded which). Each CDR3 is given with its conserved first and last residue. The D gene is left open where the match is weak. Only part of the rows carry a size: once, few, many, or a class if the clone is expanded.

j_gene: TRBJ1-2; v_gene: TRBV20-1; abundance: few; d_gene: TRBD1; CDR3nt: TGCAGTGCTGACGCCGTGGGACAGGGGGCCTATGGCTACACCTTC; CDR3aa: CSADAVGQGAYGYTF
j_gene: TRBJ1-4; v_gene: TRBV11-2; abundance: -; d_gene: -; CDR3nt: TGTGCCAGCAGCTTAGGGACACCGAATGAAAAACTGTTTTTT; CDR3aa: CASSLGTPNEKLFF
j_gene: TRBJ2-4; v_gene: TRBV6-7; abundance: many; d_gene: TRBD2; CDR3nt: TGTGCCAGCTCATCGCCGTGCGGGAGGTTGAACATTCAGTACTTC; CDR3aa: CASSSPCGRLNIQYF
j_gene: TRBJ2-3; v_gene: TRBV29-1; abundance: few; d_gene: TRBD2; CDR3nt: TGCAGCCATGAGCCGCGGGGGGTAAGCACAGATACGCAGTATTTT; CDR3aa: CSHEPRGVSTDTQYF
j_gene: TRBJ2-1; v_gene: TRBV11-2; abundance: -; d_gene: -; CDR3nt: TGTGCCAGCAGCTTAGTACGGAATGAGCAGTTCTTC; CDR3aa: CASSLVRNEQFF
j_gene: TRBJ1-2; v_gene: TRBV7-3; abundance: -; d_gene: -; CDR3nt: TGTGCCAGCAGCCCCGGGCCCCTCTATGGCTACACCTTC; CDR3aa: CASSPGPLYGYTF
j_gene: TRBJ1-4; v_gene: TRBV6-5; abundance: many; d_gene: -; CDR3nt: TGTGCCAGCAGTACGACACCTACAACTAATGAAAAACTGTTTTTT; CDR3aa: CASSTTPTTNEKLFF
j_gene: TRBJ2-1; v_gene: TRBV20-1; abundance: few; d_gene: -; CDR3nt: TGCAGTGCTAGAGATCCCCCTAGTCTGTTAATCAATGAGCAGTTCTTC; CDR3aa: CSARDPPSLLINEQFF
j_gene: TRBJ2-4; v_gene: TRBV20-1; abundance: few; d_gene: -; CDR3nt: TGCAGTGCTAGCCCGACCCCAAACCCCAACATTCAGTACTTC; CDR3aa: CSASPTPNPNIQYF
j_gene: TRBJ1-2; v_gene: TRBV5-4; abundance: many; d_gene: -; CDR3nt: TGTGCCAGCAGTGACAGCGGCATGACTTCTTATGGCTACACCTTC; CDR3aa: CASSDSGMTSYGYTF
j_gene: TRBJ2-7; v_gene: TRBV20-1; abundance: few; d_gene: -; CDR3nt: TGCAGTGTAGATACAGGACAACCGAACTACGAGCAGTACTTC; CDR3aa: CSVDTGQPNYEQYF
j_gene: TRBJ2-7; v_gene: TRBV14; abundance: many; d_gene: TRBD1; CDR3nt: TGTGCCAGCAGCCTCCCGGGACAGGGTCACCCTTTTGTGCAGTACTTC; CDR3aa: CASSLPGQGHPFVQYF
j_gene: TRBJ2-5; v_gene: TRBV4-3; abundance: -; d_gene: -; CDR3nt: TGCGCCAGCAGCCAAGATATGGGGTACCAAGAGACCCAGTACTTC; CDR3aa: CASSQDMGYQETQYF
j_gene: TRBJ2-3; v_gene: TRBV3-1; abundance: -; d_gene: -; CDR3nt: TGTGCCAGCAGCCAAGTTACGGGGACGCAGTATTTT; CDR3aa: CASSQVTGTQYF
j_gene: TRBJ2-6; v_gene: TRBV4-3; abundance: many; d_gene: -; CDR3nt: TGCGCCAGCAGCCAAGAAGGGCAGGGGAACCCTGGGGCCAACGTCCTGACTTTC; CDR3aa: CASSQEGQGNPGANVLTF
j_gene: TRBJ1-2; v_gene: TRBV11-2; abundance: many; d_gene: -; CDR3nt: TGTGCCAGCAGCCCGGGCCCACTCCTCTATGGCTACACCTTC; CDR3aa: CASSPGPLLYGYTF
j_gene: TRBJ2-4; v_gene: TRBV20-1; abundance: many; d_gene: -; CDR3nt: TGCAGTGCTAGACAGGGTGGGGCCAAAAACATTCAGTACTTC; CDR3aa: CSARQGGAKNIQYF
j_gene: TRBJ1-1; v_gene: TRBV29-1; abundance: few; d_gene: -; CDR3nt: TGCAGCGTGGCAGGGTCTAACACTGAAGCTTTCTTT; CDR3aa: CSVAGSNTEAFF
j_gene: TRBJ1-5; v_gene: TRBV5-6; abundance: -; d_gene: -; CDR3nt: TGTGCCAGCAGCTTGGCCGGGGATGTGGAGCCCCAGCATTTT; CDR3aa: CASSLAGDVEPQHF
j_gene: TRBJ2-6; v_gene: TRBV7-2; abundance: many; d_gene: -; CDR3nt: TGTGCCAGCAGCTTAAAGTCTGGGGCCAACGTCCTGACTTTC; CDR3aa: CASSLKSGANVLTF
j_gene: TRBJ2-7; v_gene: TRBV10-1; abundance: few; d_gene: -; CDR3nt: TGCGCCAGCAGTGAGTCGACTCGGAGGGCCCCCTACGAGCAGTACTTC; CDR3aa: CASSESTRRAPYEQYF
j_gene: TRBJ2-3; v_gene: TRBV4-3; abundance: few; d_gene: TRBD2; CDR3nt: TGCGCCAGCAGCCAAGATGGCGGGGGGACAGATACGCAGTATTTT; CDR3aa: CASSQDGGGTDTQYF
j_gene: TRBJ2-1; v_gene: TRBV12-3/TRBV12-4; abundance: -; d_gene: -; CDR3nt: TGTGCCAGCAAGGGGGGCGCCGACGGCAATGAGCAGTTCTTC; CDR3aa: CASKGGADGNEQFF
j_gene: TRBJ2-1; v_gene: TRBV3-1; abundance: few; d_gene: -; CDR3nt: TGTGCCAGCAGCCTCGACGGAACCAATGAGCAGTTCTTC; CDR3aa: CASSLDGTNEQFF
j_gene: TRBJ2-5; v_gene: TRBV7-6; abundance: many; d_gene: -; CDR3nt: TGTGCCAGCAGCTTAGGGTCCGGGGGAAGCCAAGAGACCCAGTACTTC; CDR3aa: CASSLGSGGSQETQYF
j_gene: TRBJ2-2; v_gene: TRBV28; abundance: many; d_gene: TRBD1; CDR3nt: TGTGCCAGCAGTTTGACAGGGGGCACCGGGGAGCTGTTTTTT; CDR3aa: CASSLTGGTGELFF
j_gene: TRBJ1-6; v_gene: TRBV20-1; abundance: many; d_gene: -; CDR3nt: TGCAGTGCTTACAGGGAAGGCGGACCCCTCCACTTT; CDR3aa: CSAYREGGPLHF
j_gene: TRBJ1-1; v_gene: TRBV29-1; abundance: -; d_gene: TRBD1; CDR3nt: TGCAGCGCCACCGGGACAGTCTACACTGAAGCTTTCTTT; CDR3aa: CSATGTVYTEAFF
j_gene: TRBJ1-2; v_gene: TRBV7-2; abundance: few; d_gene: -; CDR3nt: TGTGCCAGCAGCGCCGCAGGGGCCAACTATGGCTACACCTTC; CDR3aa: CASSAAGANYGYTF
j_gene: TRBJ2-2; v_gene: TRBV29-1; abundance: few; d_gene: TRBD1; CDR3nt: TGCAGCGTTGGACAGGGTAACGGGGAGCTGTTTTTT; CDR3aa: CSVGQGNGELFF
j_gene: TRBJ1-3; v_gene: TRBV6-5; abundance: -; d_gene: -; CDR3nt: TGTGCCAGCAGTTTAGGGCTCAGCGGAAACACCATATATTTT; CDR3aa: CASSLGLSGNTIYF
j_gene: TRBJ1-2; v_gene: TRBV27; abundance: -; d_gene: TRBD1; CDR3nt: TGTGCCACACAGAGCCGGGACAGTAACTATGGCTACACCTTC; CDR3aa: CATQSRDSNYGYTF
j_gene: TRBJ2-1; v_gene: TRBV29-1; abundance: few; d_gene: -; CDR3nt: TGCAGCGCCGACAGGCACAATGAGCAGTTCTTC; CDR3aa: CSADRHNEQFF
j_gene: TRBJ2-1; v_gene: TRBV29-1; abundance: few; d_gene: -; CDR3nt: TGCAGCGCCGAACAGGGTCTTGAGCAGTTCTTC; CDR3aa: CSAEQGLEQFF
j_gene: TRBJ2-3; v_gene: TRBV29-1; abundance: many; d_gene: -; CDR3nt: TGCAGCGTTGAGTCCACAGATACGCAGTATTTT; CDR3aa: CSVESTDTQYF
j_gene: TRBJ2-1; v_gene: TRBV9; abundance: many; d_gene: -; CDR3nt: TGTGCCAGCAGTTCCCCTCGAGGGGGGAGCTCCTACAATGAGCAGTTCTTC; CDR3aa: CASSSPRGGSSYNEQFF
j_gene: TRBJ2-1; v_gene: TRBV12-3/TRBV12-4; abundance: -; d_gene: TRBD1; CDR3nt: TGTGCCAGCAGTTACGGGACAGGAACCTACAATGAGCAGTTCTTC; CDR3aa: CASSYGTGTYNEQFF
j_gene: TRBJ1-4; v_gene: TRBV28; abundance: many; d_gene: -; CDR3nt: TGTGCCAGCAGTTTAGGGGTTGAAAAACTGTTTTTT; CDR3aa: CASSLGVEKLFF
j_gene: TRBJ2-7; v_gene: TRBV2; abundance: many; d_gene: -; CDR3nt: TGTGCCAGCAGTTACAAGGACATTTCCTACGAGCAGTACTTC; CDR3aa: CASSYKDISYEQYF
j_gene: TRBJ2-5; v_gene: TRBV7-9; abundance: -; d_gene: -; CDR3nt: TGTGCCAGCGGAAGCCAGGGCCTCCAAGAGACCCAGTACTTC; CDR3aa: CASGSQGLQETQYF
j_gene: TRBJ2-7; v_gene: TRBV6-5; abundance: few; d_gene: TRBD2; CDR3nt: TGTGCCAGCAGTCGACTAGCGGGCGAGCAGTACTTC; CDR3aa: CASSRLAGEQYF
j_gene: TRBJ2-7; v_gene: TRBV9; abundance: -; d_gene: -; CDR3nt: TGTGCCAGCAGCGGCCTAGGGGGCGAGCAGTACTTC; CDR3aa: CASSGLGGEQYF
j_gene: TRBJ2-3; v_gene: TRBV28; abundance: few; d_gene: TRBD1; CDR3nt: TGTGCCAGCAGTTCCTCCCTGGGACAGGGTAAGGCAGATACGCAGTATTTT; CDR3aa: CASSSSLGQGKADTQYF
j_gene: TRBJ2-1; v_gene: TRBV6-2/TRBV6-3; abundance: many; d_gene: -; CDR3nt: TGTGCCAGCAGCTCTATGAGACTCTCTTCCCAGTTGGCAGGGGTCAATGAGCAGTTCTTC; CDR3aa: CASSSMRLSSQLAGVNEQFF
j_gene: TRBJ1-5; v_gene: TRBV20-1; abundance: many; d_gene: -; CDR3nt: TGCAGTGCTAGGGCTATAAGTGGCAGCAATCAGCCCCAGCATTTT; CDR3aa: CSARAISGSNQPQHF